This TCR beta chain was sequenced for a study of control samples from healthy donors and cancer patients. Trimming pared 1 base from V and 6 bases from J, leaving 16 bases between. The germline gives CDR1 SGHRS, CDR2 YFSETQ. The CDR3 contains 15 residues. Libraries were prepared by immunoSEQ multiplex PCR; TCRdb keeps only in-frame clonotypes and omits some of them. Of about 83,000 clones in the sample, roughly nine tenths were seen once. The V call is TRBV5-1, the J call TRBJ1-2; D possibly corresponds to TRBD1 (5 bases). The TCR originated in a man in his fifties or sixties in good health. Material for sequencing was blood. The CDR3: CASSLFLREEDGYTF. The CDR3 bases are TGCGCCAGCAGCTTGTTTCTCAGGGAAGAGGATGGCTACACCTTC. Combining the CDR3 with reference TRBV5-1 and TRBJ1-2 gives the whole variable domain KAGVTQTPRYLIKTRGQQVTLSCSPISGHRSVSWYQQTPGQGLQFLFEYFSETQRNKGNFPGRFSGRQFSNSRSEMNVSTLELGDSALYLCASSLFLREEDGYTFGSGTRLTVV.